Listed below are T cell receptor beta chains from one sample, sequenced in a study of cytomegalovirus exposure and HLA in healthy donors. Some clones are missing from TCRdb's copy, which holds only in-frame ones; the method was immunoSEQ multiplex PCR. The data show over 150,000 clones, more than 75% seen once. The sample consisted of PBMCs. The receptor set was obtained from a man aged 18 to 30 in good health and CMV-seropositive. CDR3s include the opening cysteine and the closing phenylalanine or tryptophan. The order of the fields is V gene, J gene, D gene, clone size, CDR3 protein, CDR3 DNA. A D gene is named only where the DNA matches it firmly. Rows may omit the clone size; those that give it use once, few, many or a size class.

>TRBV4-1|TRBJ2-3|TRBD2|NA
CASSLLAVSTDTQYF
TGCGCCAGCAGCCTTCTAGCGGTTAGCACAGATACGCAGTATTTT
>TRBV18|TRBJ1-4|NA|NA
CAGRGTATNEKLFF
TGTGCCGGTCGGGGGACCGCAACTAATGAAAAACTGTTTTTT
>TRBV5-1|TRBJ2-7|NA|NA
CASSNTYEQYF
TGCGCCAGCAGCAATACTTACGAGCAGTACTTC
>TRBV5-1|TRBJ2-7|TRBD1|NA
CASSLTDRPYEQYF
TGCGCCAGCAGCTTGACGGACAGGCCGTACGAGCAGTACTTC
>TRBV2|TRBJ1-5|TRBD1|NA
CASRAGQGRGQPQHF
TGTGCCAGCAGAGCAGGACAGGGAAGGGGTCAGCCCCAGCATTTT
>TRBV5-1|TRBJ2-1|TRBD2|NA
CASSTGTSGRRNEQFF
TGCGCCAGCAGCACCGGGACTAGCGGGAGGAGGAATGAGCAGTTCTTC
>TRBV4-1|TRBJ2-2|NA|NA
CASSHPRVGRNTGELFF
TGCGCCAGCAGCCACCCCCGTGTGGGGAGGAACACCGGGGAGCTGTTTTTT
>TRBV5-1|TRBJ1-1|NA|NA
CASTPGGLNTEAFF
TGCGCCAGCACCCCGGGGGGGTTGAACACTGAAGCTTTCTTT
>TRBV7-8|TRBJ2-2|TRBD2|NA
CASSLGHAWTSSTGELFF
TGTGCCAGCAGCTTAGGTCATGCCTGGACTAGCTCCACCGGGGAGCTGTTTTTT
>TRBV5-6|TRBJ2-7|TRBD1|NA
CASSEDRAPYEQYF
TGTGCCAGCAGTGAGGACAGGGCCCCCTACGAGCAGTACTTC
>TRBV11-2|TRBJ1-1|TRBD1|few
CASSLRAQGAGRAFF
TGTGCCAGCAGCTTAAGAGCTCAGGGGGCTGGTCGGGCTTTCTTT
>TRBV4-2|TRBJ2-5|TRBD2|NA
CASSQTIAGTQTQYF
TGTGCCAGCAGCCAGACGATAGCGGGAACGCAGACCCAGTACTTC
>TRBV27|TRBJ1-5|NA|NA
CASSSEPGVPQPQHF
TGTGCCAGCAGTTCAGAACCAGGGGTTCCTCAGCCCCAGCATTTT